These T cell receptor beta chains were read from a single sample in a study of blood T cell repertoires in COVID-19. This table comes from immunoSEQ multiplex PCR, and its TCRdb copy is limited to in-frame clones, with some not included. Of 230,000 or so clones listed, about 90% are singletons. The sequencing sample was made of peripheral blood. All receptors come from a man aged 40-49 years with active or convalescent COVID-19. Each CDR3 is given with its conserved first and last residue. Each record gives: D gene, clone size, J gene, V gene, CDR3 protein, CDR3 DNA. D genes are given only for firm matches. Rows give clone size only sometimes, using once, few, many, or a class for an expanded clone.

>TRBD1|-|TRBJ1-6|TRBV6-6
CASSPRTGSSNSPLHF
TGTGCCAGCAGTCCTAGGACAGGTTCGTCGAATTCACCCCTCCACTTT
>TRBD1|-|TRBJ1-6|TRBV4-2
CASSQPGTGGNSPLHF
TGTGCCAGCAGCCAACCCGGGACAGGGGGAAATTCACCCCTCCACTTT
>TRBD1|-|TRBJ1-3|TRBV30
CAWSRRGAIYF
TGTGCCTGGAGTCGCAGGGGGGCCATATATTTT
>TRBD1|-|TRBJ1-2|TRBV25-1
CASSASQDRDYGYTF
TGTGCCAGCAGTGCATCTCAGGACAGGGACTATGGCTACACCTTC
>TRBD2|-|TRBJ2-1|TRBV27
CASTPGLAGSNEQFF
TGTGCCAGCACCCCGGGACTAGCGGGGAGCAATGAGCAGTTCTTC
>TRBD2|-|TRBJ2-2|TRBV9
CASSAGLAGVIDNTGELFF
TGTGCCAGCAGCGCCGGACTAGCGGGGGTTATTGACAACACCGGGGAGCTGTTTTTT
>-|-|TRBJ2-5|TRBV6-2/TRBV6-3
CASSYTADQETQYF
TGTGCCAGCAGTTATACGGCGGATCAAGAGACCCAGTACTTC
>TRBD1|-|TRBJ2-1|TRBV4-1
CASSAGQGAYEQFF
TGCGCCAGCAGCGCGGGGCAGGGGGCTTATGAGCAGTTCTTC
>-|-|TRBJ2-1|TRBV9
CASSVGGGGIYNEQFF
TGTGCCAGCAGCGTAGGCGGCGGGGGCATCTACAATGAGCAGTTCTTC
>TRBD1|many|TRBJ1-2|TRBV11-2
CASSFDNPGTGIYGYTF
TGTGCCAGCAGCTTCGACAATCCGGGGACAGGGATCTATGGCTACACCTTC
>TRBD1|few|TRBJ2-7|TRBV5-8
CASSPRTGSYEQYF
TGTGCCAGCAGCCCGAGGACAGGGTCCTACGAGCAGTACTTC
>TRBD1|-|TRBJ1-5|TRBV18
CASSPSGGNQPQHF
TGTGCCAGCTCACCGTCAGGGGGGAATCAGCCCCAGCATTTT
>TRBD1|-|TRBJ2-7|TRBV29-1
CSVEDPNRGNYEQYF
TGCAGCGTTGAAGACCCCAACAGGGGTAACTACGAGCAGTACTTC
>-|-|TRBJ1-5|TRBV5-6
CASSLGAGQPQHF
TGTGCCAGCAGCTTGGGGGCAGGGCAGCCCCAGCATTTT
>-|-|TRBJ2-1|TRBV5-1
CASSGGVGGPYNEQFF
TGCGCCAGCAGCGGAGGTGTCGGGGGGCCCTACAATGAGCAGTTCTTC
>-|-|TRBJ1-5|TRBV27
CASSLGGSNQPQHF
TGTGCCAGCAGTTTGGGGGGTAGCAATCAGCCCCAGCATTTT
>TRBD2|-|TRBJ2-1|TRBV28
CASSLHGGLEGQFF
TGTGCCAGCAGTCTCCATGGGGGACTAGAGGGGCAGTTCTTC
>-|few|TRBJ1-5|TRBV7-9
CASRDTGTTSNQPQHF
TGTGCCAGCAGGGACACCGGGACAACCAGCAATCAGCCCCAGCATTTT
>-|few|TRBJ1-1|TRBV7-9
CASTSSGPGEAFF
TGTGCCAGCACCTCCAGCGGTCCCGGGGAAGCTTTCTTT
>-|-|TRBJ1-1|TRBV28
CASNGISVIEAFF
TGTGCCAGCAACGGGATCTCCGTAATTGAAGCTTTCTTT
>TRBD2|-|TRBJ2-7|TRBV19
CARLPSGKRYEQYF
TGTGCCAGGCTACCTAGCGGGAAAAGGTACGAGCAGTACTTC
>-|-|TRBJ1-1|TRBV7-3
CASSRTGLLNTEAFF
TGTGCCAGCAGCAGAACGGGACTCCTGAACACTGAAGCTTTCTTT
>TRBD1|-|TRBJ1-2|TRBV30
CAWSVHPGGTRAYGYTF
TGTGCCTGGAGTGTACACCCAGGGGGGACAAGGGCTTATGGCTACACCTTC